A selection of T cell receptor beta chains follows, all from one sample in a study of PD-L1 blockade in urothelial cancer. The assay was immunoSEQ multiplex PCR, and TCRdb's table has in-frame clones only and misses some. The sample has more than 40,000 clones, under 90% seen once; the top ten hold over 12%. The input for sequencing was PBMCs, taken around atezolizumab (anti-PD-L1) treatment. Receptor source: a man aged 55 to 70 with urothelial cancer. Both conserved end residues are part of each CDR3. A D gene is named only where the DNA matches it firmly. Expanded clones are given a class, and other clones once, few, many or no size at all.

d_gene	v_gene	j_gene	abundance	CDR3nt	CDR3aa
NA	TRBV7-6	TRBJ2-7	few	TGTGCCAGCAGCTTAGATTACAGGGACTACGAGCAGTACTTC	CASSLDYRDYEQYF
NA	TRBV11-3	TRBJ1-5	NA	TGTGCCAGCAGCTTAGAAGTTGTTTGGTCCAGGAATCAGCCCCAGCATTTT	CASSLEVVWSRNQPQHF
NA	TRBV19	TRBJ2-7	NA	TGTGCCAGTAGTCACGGTCGTTGGGAGCAGTACTTC	CASSHGRWEQYF
NA	TRBV7-3	TRBJ1-1	NA	TGTGCCAGCACCCCGGGGGGAGGGGACACTGAAGCTTTCTTT	CASTPGGGDTEAFF
NA	TRBV19	TRBJ1-6	NA	TGTGCCAGTAGTATAACCGGCAGGGGAGTGATTTCACCCCTCCACTTT	CASSITGRGVISPLHF
TRBD2	TRBV4-1	TRBJ2-5	NA	TGCGCCAGCAGACCACAGGGGACTAGCGGGTGGGAGACCCAGTACTTC	CASRPQGTSGWETQYF
TRBD1	TRBV10-3	TRBJ1-2	NA	TGTGCCACCACTCCCACGGGACAGGGGGCTAGCTATGGCTACACCTTC	CATTPTGQGASYGYTF
NA	TRBV7-2	TRBJ2-5	NA	TGTGCCAGCAGCTCCCCCGGGGTAGAGACCCAGTACTTC	CASSSPGVETQYF
TRBD2	TRBV27	TRBJ2-1	NA	TGTGCCAGCAGCCGGACTAGCGGGGACTACAATGAGCAGTTCTTC	CASSRTSGDYNEQFF
TRBD1	TRBV7-9	TRBJ1-1	NA	TGTGCCAGCAGCGTCCGGGACAGGGAGAACACTGAAGCTTTCTTT	CASSVRDRENTEAFF
TRBD2	TRBV28	TRBJ2-3	NA	TGTGCCAGCAGTTCCTTTGAGCGGGGGGGCACAGATACGCAGTATTTT	CASSSFERGGTDTQYF
TRBD1	TRBV6-1	TRBJ1-2	NA	TGTGCCAGCAGTGAACCGACAGGGACTTACTATGGCTACACCTTC	CASSEPTGTYYGYTF
NA	TRBV7-2	TRBJ2-5	NA	TGTGCCAGCAGCTTAGTCCGCGTTTGGGAGACCCAGTACTTC	CASSLVRVWETQYF
TRBD1	TRBV11-2	TRBJ2-7	NA	TGTGCCAGCAGCCTAGGGACAGGGTCCATAGACTACGAGCAGTACTTC	CASSLGTGSIDYEQYF
TRBD2	TRBV5-4	TRBJ2-6	NA	TGTGCCAGCAGCCTCCCACGACTAGCTCTTTCTGGGGCCAACGTCCTGACTTTC	CASSLPRLALSGANVLTF
NA	TRBV7-6	TRBJ2-5	NA	TGTGCCAGCAGCTTCCAACCCGAGATCAAATGGCAAGAGACCCAGTACTTC	CASSFQPEIKWQETQYF
TRBD2	TRBV18	TRBJ2-4	NA	TGTGCCAGCTCACCGGGACTAGCGGGGGCCAAAAACATTCAGTACTTC	CASSPGLAGAKNIQYF
NA	TRBV28	TRBJ2-1	NA	TGTGCCAGCAACCTTGGGGGCTCGAGGTTTCAGTTCTTC	CASNLGGSRFQFF
TRBD2	TRBV28	TRBJ2-4	NA	TGTGCCAGCAGTTTCGGGGGGGCCAAAAACATTCAGTACTTC	CASSFGGAKNIQYF
NA	TRBV7-2	TRBJ2-7	NA	TGTGCCAGCAGCTACAGGGATTCCTACGAGCAGTACTTC	CASSYRDSYEQYF
TRBD2	TRBV5-4	TRBJ2-3	NA	TGTGCCAGCAGTGTACAGAGGACTAGCGGCGGAGATACGCAGTATTTT	CASSVQRTSGGDTQYF
TRBD2	TRBV6-1	TRBJ2-7	NA	TGTGCCAGCAGTGAGTGGGAGGGCGGGGTCTCCTACGAGCAGTACTTC	CASSEWEGGVSYEQYF
TRBD2	TRBV7-9	TRBJ2-7	NA	TGTGCCAGCAGCCCTGAGGCGGGGGGGCCGAAGGAGCAGTACTTC	CASSPEAGGPKEQYF
NA	TRBV18	TRBJ1-2	NA	TGTGCCAGCTCACCTCTGACAGGACAGACTCACTATGGCTACACCTTC	CASSPLTGQTHYGYTF
NA	TRBV7-8	TRBJ2-7	NA	TGTGCCAGCAGCCGACCGGAGTACGAGCAGTACTTC	CASSRPEYEQYF
NA	TRBV5-5	TRBJ1-1	NA	TGTGCCAGCAGCTTTACAGGGATGAACACTGAAGCTTTCTTT	CASSFTGMNTEAFF